These 2 T cell receptor beta chains came from one sample sequenced in a study of PD-1 blockade in classical Hodgkin lymphoma. Profiling relied on immunoSEQ multiplex PCR, and the TCRdb table lists in-frame clones only, not all of them. Of about 85,000 clones listed, around nine tenths were seen once; the top ten hold approximately 2.4%. Every patient had relapsed following autologous stem cell transplantation, and cohorts differed in brentuximab vedotin exposure. The sequencing used peripheral blood mononuclear cells (PBMCs), collected before the second cycle of nivolumab. All receptors derive from a human donor with classical Hodgkin lymphoma.

This rearrangement joins TRBV30 to TRBJ2-7, with D perhaps matching TRBD1 (5 bases). CDR3 length: 13 residues. Trimming removed 4 bases from V and 2 bases from J, with 12 bases in between. CDR1 and CDR2 (germline): GTSNPN, SVGIG (reference sequence). CDR3 in DNA: TGTGCCTGGACGATCACAGGTCCCTACGAGCAGTACTTC. Its protein product is CAWTITGPYEQYF.

The V gene is TRBV7-3, the J gene TRBJ2-1; 10 nucleotides align to TRBD1. The CDR3 extends over 14 amino acids. The ends lost 4 bases at V and 7 bases at J; junction bases unmatched: 4. The germline CDR1 and CDR2 sequences are SGHTA and FQGTGA. CDR3 in DNA: TGTGCCAGCAGCTGGAGACAGGGGGCAAATGAGCAGTTCTTC. Translating it yields CASSWRQGANEQFF.